The clone carrying this TCR beta chain was counted ten times or more. Its antigen is unidentified. This sample was included in a study of neurological immune-mediated disorders. Turning to the study itself: For the roughly 34 multiple sclerosis patients, the disease was relapsing-remitting in about 30 and secondary progressive in 3. Study-level findings and limits: The phylogenetic placement of 18 of 34 multiple sclerosis patients' repertoires in one related-CDR3 cluster constitutes a possible signature.

The cDNA came from 5'RACE with 10-nucleotide random UMIs. Whenever a sequencing run was performed, it yielded over 190 million TCR-beta sequences from 15-18 subjects. TCRdb recomputed calls from the 5' RACE reads with MiXCR, one row per CDR3 protein. The table records some 22,000 distinct CDR3 sequences, roughly 17% of them present only once. Germline CDR1 is DFQATT and CDR2 is SNEGSKA (reference sequence). The CDR3 loop spans 16 amino acids. The V end lost 3 bases, the J end lost 0 bases, and 17 bases lay between the germline ends. Sample: CD8+ T cells from blood. This TCR derives from a woman aged 18 to 35 with multiple sclerosis. V and J are TRBV20-1 and TRBJ1-2, with D possibly matching TRBD1 (6 bases). The CDR3 loop reads CSASPPDRRANYGYTF. CDR3 DNA sequence: TGCAGTGCTAGCCCCCCCGACAGGCGCGCTAACTATGGCTACACCTTC.